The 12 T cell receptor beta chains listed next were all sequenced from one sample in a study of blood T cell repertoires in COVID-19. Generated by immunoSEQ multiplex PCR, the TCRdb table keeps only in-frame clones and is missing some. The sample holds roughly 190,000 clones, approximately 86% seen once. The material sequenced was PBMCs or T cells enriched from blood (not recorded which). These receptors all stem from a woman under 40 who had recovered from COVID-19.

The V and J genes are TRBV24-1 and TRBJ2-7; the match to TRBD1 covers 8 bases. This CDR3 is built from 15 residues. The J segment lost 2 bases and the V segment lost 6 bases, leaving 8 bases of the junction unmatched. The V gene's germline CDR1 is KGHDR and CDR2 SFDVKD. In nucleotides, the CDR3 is TGTGCCACCAGTTCAGCCGGGACAGGCACCTACGAGCAGTACTTC. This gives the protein CATSSAGTGTYEQYF.

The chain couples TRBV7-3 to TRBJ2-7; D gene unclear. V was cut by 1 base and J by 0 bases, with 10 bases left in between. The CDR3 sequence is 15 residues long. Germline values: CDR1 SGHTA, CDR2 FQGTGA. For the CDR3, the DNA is TGTGCCAGCAGCTTAAGCAGTTTCCACTCCTACGAGCAGTACTTC. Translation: CASSLSSFHSYEQYF.

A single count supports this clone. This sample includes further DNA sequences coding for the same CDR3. CDR3 sequence reads: CASSPTGYTEAFF. In nucleotides, the CDR3 is TGTGCCAGCAGCCCGACAGGGTACACTGAAGCTTTCTTT. The rearrangement joins TRBV12-3 or TRBV12-4 to TRBJ1-1, with TRBD1 matching over 7 bases. The V segment lost 6 bases and the J segment 3 bases; nucleotides outside the gene matches: 4. The CDR3 totals 13 residues.

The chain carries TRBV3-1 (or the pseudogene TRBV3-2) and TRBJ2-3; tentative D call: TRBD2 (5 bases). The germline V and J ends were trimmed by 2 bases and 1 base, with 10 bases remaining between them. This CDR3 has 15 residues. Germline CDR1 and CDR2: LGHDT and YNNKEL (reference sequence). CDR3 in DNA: TGTGCCAGCAGCCAATACGGGAACCGCACAGATACGCAGTATTTT. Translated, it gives CASSQYGNRTDTQYF.

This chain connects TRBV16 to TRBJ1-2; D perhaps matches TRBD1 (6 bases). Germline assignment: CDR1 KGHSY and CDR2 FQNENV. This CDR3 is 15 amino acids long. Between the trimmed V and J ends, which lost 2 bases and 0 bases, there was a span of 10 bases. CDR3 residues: CASSQGDIANYGYTF. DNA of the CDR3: TGTGCCAGCAGCCAAGGGGACATAGCTAACTATGGCTACACCTTC.

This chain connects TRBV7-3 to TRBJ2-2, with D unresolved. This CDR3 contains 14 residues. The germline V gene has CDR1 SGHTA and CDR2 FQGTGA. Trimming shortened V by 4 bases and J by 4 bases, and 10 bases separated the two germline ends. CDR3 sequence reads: CASSSLSGTGELFF. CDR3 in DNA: TGTGCCAGCAGCTCGCTTTCGGGCACCGGGGAGCTGTTTTTT.

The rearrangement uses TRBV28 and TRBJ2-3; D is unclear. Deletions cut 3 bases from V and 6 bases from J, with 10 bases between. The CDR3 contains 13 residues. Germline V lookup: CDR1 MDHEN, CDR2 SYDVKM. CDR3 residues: CASSLSTADTQYF. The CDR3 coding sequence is TGTGCCAGCAGTTTGAGCACCGCGGATACGCAGTATTTT.

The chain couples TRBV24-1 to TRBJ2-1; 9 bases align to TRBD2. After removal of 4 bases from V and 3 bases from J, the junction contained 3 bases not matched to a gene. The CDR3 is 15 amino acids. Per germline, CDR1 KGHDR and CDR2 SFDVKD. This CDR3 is CATSDTTSGYNEQFF. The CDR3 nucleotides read TGTGCCACCAGTGACACGACTAGCGGCTACAATGAGCAGTTCTTC.

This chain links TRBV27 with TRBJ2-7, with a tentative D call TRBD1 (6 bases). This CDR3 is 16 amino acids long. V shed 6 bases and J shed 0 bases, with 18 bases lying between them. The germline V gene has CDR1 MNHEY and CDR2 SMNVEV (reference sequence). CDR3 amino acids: CASRGAAGRPSYEQYF. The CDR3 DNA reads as TGTGCCAGCAGGGGGGCCGCAGGGCGCCCCTCCTACGAGCAGTACTTC.

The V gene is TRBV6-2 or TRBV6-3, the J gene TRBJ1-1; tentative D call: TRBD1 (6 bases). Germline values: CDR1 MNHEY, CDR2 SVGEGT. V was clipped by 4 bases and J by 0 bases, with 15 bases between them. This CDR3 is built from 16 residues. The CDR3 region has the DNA TGTGCCAGCAGTTCCTTGGGGACACCGATGAACACTGAAGCTTTCTTT. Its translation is CASSSLGTPMNTEAFF.

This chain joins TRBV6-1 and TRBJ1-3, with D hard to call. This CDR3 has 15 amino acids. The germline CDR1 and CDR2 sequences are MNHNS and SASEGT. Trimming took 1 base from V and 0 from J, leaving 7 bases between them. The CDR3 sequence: CASSEGRYSGNTIYF. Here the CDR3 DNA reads TGTGCCAGCAGTGAAGGGAGGTACTCTGGAAACACCATATATTTT.

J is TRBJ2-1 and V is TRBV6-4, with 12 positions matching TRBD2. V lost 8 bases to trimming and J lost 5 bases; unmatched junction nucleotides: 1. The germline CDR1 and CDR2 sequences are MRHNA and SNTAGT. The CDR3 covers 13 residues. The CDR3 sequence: CASASGRDNEQFF. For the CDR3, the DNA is TGTGCCAGCGCTAGCGGGAGGGACAATGAGCAGTTCTTC.